These 9 T cell receptor beta chains originate from one sample sequenced in a study of blood T cells in healthy people across ages. Alongside a J-beta primer mix, a sample-barcoded 5' primer served in a second PCR lasting about 7 to 11 cycles. Using its own MiXCR run on the 5' RACE reads, TCRdb lists one record per CDR3 protein. The sample records 1.2 million to 1.5 million distinct CDR3 sequences, 45% to 70% being singletons. Sequencing was done on a sample of blood. The receptor set was obtained from a man between 18 and 35 years old in good health.

This clonotype was observed a few times. The chain employs TRBV4-2 and TRBJ2-5; D perhaps matches TRBD1 (5 bases). The J call may be wrong; the DNA end is better matched by TRBJ2-7. Germline loops: CDR1 LGHNA, CDR2 YNFKEQ. CDR3 length: 17 residues. Here the CDR3 DNA reads TGTGCCAGCAGCCAAGATCAGAGGCAGGGCCATATCTACGAGCAGTACTTC. This translates into CASSQDQRQGHIYEQYF.

This clonotype was counted only a few times. The chain has TRBV28 and TRBJ2-7, with TRBD1 matching 7 bases. The J call is in doubt because the DNA end fits TRBJ2-5 better. This CDR3 is built from 15 residues. Germline CDR1 and CDR2: MDHEN and SYDVKM. The DNA for the CDR3 is TGTGCCAGCAGTCCCACAGGGGACCCACGAGAGACCCAGTACTTC. Amino acids: CASSPTGDPRETQYF.

This sequence joins TRBV6-6 and TRBJ2-7, with 10 bases identical to TRBD1. The V gene end was trimmed by 6 bases and the J gene end by 4 bases; junction bases not matched to a gene: 9. CDR3 size: 15 residues. Per germline, CDR1 MNHNY and CDR2 SVGAGI (reference sequence). CDR3 DNA sequence: TGTGCCAGCAGCGACAGGGACAGGGGAATGTACGAGCAGTACTTC. The encoded protein is CASSDRDRGMYEQYF.

This clonotype was observed a few times. The chain carries TRBV29-1 and TRBJ2-5; 9 positions agree with TRBD1. The CDR3 consists of 14 residues. Germline CDR1 SQVTM, CDR2 ANQGSEA. After removal of 8 bases from V and 5 bases from J, the junction contained 12 bases not matched to a gene. This chain's CDR3 is CSLPRDRVLETQYF. In DNA form, the CDR3 reads TGCAGCCTCCCCCGGGACAGGGTTCTGGAGACCCAGTACTTC. Based on the CDR3 plus reference TRBV29-1 and TRBJ2-5, the full variable domain is SAVISQKPSRDICQRGTSLTIQCQVDSQVTMMFWYRQQPGQSLTLIATANQGSEATYESGFVIDKFPISRPNLTFSTLTVSNMSPEDSSIYLCSLPRDRVLETQYFGPGTRLLVL.

This clonotype was seen more than once but under ten times. This chain joins TRBV4-2 and TRBJ2-7; TRBD1 might be the D (6 bases). The CDR3 spans 14 residues. CDR1 and CDR2 (germline): LGHNA, YNFKEQ. Between the trimmed V and J ends, which lost 1 base and 3 bases, there was a span of 10 bases. The DNA of the CDR3 is TGTGCCAGCAGCCAAGCCGGACAGAACTACGAGCAGTACTTC. It is translated as CASSQAGQNYEQYF.

This chain uses TRBV20-1 with TRBJ2-7, with 8 bases lining up with TRBD1. This CDR3 contains 13 residues. The trim removed 3 bases at V and 6 bases at J, leaving 7 bases unmatched. The germline V gene encodes CDR1 DFQATT and CDR2 SNEGSKA (reference sequence). In nucleotides, the CDR3 is TGCAGTGCTAGGACAGGGGAAATATTCGAGCAGTACTTC. Protein product: CSARTGEIFEQYF.

The table lists this clonotype with a few counts. V gene TRBV28 combines with J gene TRBJ2-5; D remains ambiguous. This CDR3 has 13 residues. V lost 2 bases and J lost 5, with 9 bases in between. CDR1 and CDR2 from the germline V gene are MDHEN and SYDVKM. The CDR3 DNA is TGTGCCAGCAGTTTAGAGGTTGAGGAGACCCAGTACTTC. Translating it yields CASSLEVEETQYF.

This clonotype was observed a few times. The chain uses TRBV28 and TRBJ2-1; 7 nucleotides match TRBD1. The germline gives CDR1 MDHEN, CDR2 SYDVKM. The CDR3 is 12 residues long. J lost 15 bases, V lost 5 bases, and 10 bases had no gene match. The CDR3 reads CASSTGQAMMFF. DNA of the CDR3: TGTGCCAGCAGTACCGGACAGGCCATGATGTTCTTC.

This clonotype showed up just once. The V gene is TRBV19, the J gene TRBJ1-1; the D is unclear. Trimming took off 1 base at V and 4 bases at J, with 10 bases between the two ends. There are 14 residues in the CDR3. Germline loops: CDR1 LNHDA, CDR2 SQIVND (reference sequence). The CDR3 loop is CASSIGRGATEAFF. CDR3 coding DNA: TGTGCCAGTAGTATAGGGCGGGGAGCCACTGAAGCTTTCTTT. Combining the CDR3 with reference TRBV19 and TRBJ1-1 gives the whole variable domain DGGITQSPKYLFRKEGQNVTLSCEQNLNHDAMYWYRQDPGQGLRLIYYSQIVNDFQKGDIAEGYSVSREKKESFPLTVTSAQKNPTAFYLCASSIGRGATEAFFGQGTRLTVV.